Listed below are T cell receptor beta chains from one sample, sequenced in a study of T cells after yellow fever vaccination. One entry per CDR3 protein, called by TCRdb with MiXCR from the 5' RACE reads. The sample contains about 300,000 distinct CDR3 sequences, less than 9.5% of which appear only once. The sequencing used CD4+ T cells sorted from PBMCs, collected 5 days after the yellow fever booster vaccination. Receptor source: a young man who received the YFV17D yellow fever vaccine. The conserved cysteine and the conserved F or W are not part of the CDR3 here.

v_gene: TRBV29-1; j_gene: TRBJ1-1; CDR3aa: SVGDSLTKAF
v_gene: TRBV18; j_gene: TRBJ1-4; CDR3aa: ASSLSPGHQSLTTNEKLF
v_gene: TRBV12-3/TRBV12-4; j_gene: TRBJ1-5; CDR3aa: ASSRGQGRGQPQH
v_gene: TRBV5-6; j_gene: TRBJ1-6; CDR3aa: ASSHGTEYNSPLH
v_gene: TRBV5-1; j_gene: TRBJ2-5; CDR3aa: ASSTGWYQETQY
v_gene: TRBV10-3; j_gene: TRBJ1-3; CDR3aa: AISVRDSGNTIY
v_gene: TRBV7-3; j_gene: TRBJ2-1; CDR3aa: ASSSLAGPYNEQF
v_gene: TRBV7-8; j_gene: TRBJ1-5; CDR3aa: ASSLVGGARPQH
v_gene: TRBV5-1; j_gene: TRBJ2-5; CDR3aa: ASTSGVETQY
v_gene: TRBV5-5; j_gene: TRBJ1-2; CDR3aa: ASSLPPGPGNYGYT
v_gene: TRBV4-1; j_gene: TRBJ1-3; CDR3aa: ASSQDQPGQGHSGNTIY
v_gene: TRBV9; j_gene: TRBJ2-3; CDR3aa: ASSVVSGGADTQY
v_gene: TRBV12-3/TRBV12-4; j_gene: TRBJ2-1; CDR3aa: ASSFDFNEQF
v_gene: TRBV12-5; j_gene: TRBJ1-1; CDR3aa: ASVLSGRTEAF
v_gene: TRBV12-3/TRBV12-4; j_gene: TRBJ1-5; CDR3aa: ASIPYGTGSQPQH
v_gene: TRBV7-8; j_gene: TRBJ2-1; CDR3aa: ASSFGGGNRYNEQF
v_gene: TRBV5-1; j_gene: TRBJ2-1; CDR3aa: ASSLDGTANEQF
v_gene: TRBV5-1; j_gene: TRBJ1-1; CDR3aa: ASSPLTALNTEAF
v_gene: TRBV7-2; j_gene: TRBJ1-2; CDR3aa: ASSPDRTYGYT
v_gene: TRBV27; j_gene: TRBJ2-5; CDR3aa: ASSLSRTRVVETQY
v_gene: TRBV6-2/TRBV6-3; j_gene: TRBJ1-5; CDR3aa: ASTSRGAVQPQH
v_gene: TRBV6-2/TRBV6-3; j_gene: TRBJ1-2; CDR3aa: ASSYGATINYGYT
v_gene: TRBV5-5; j_gene: TRBJ1-5; CDR3aa: ASSYPTRLRQPQH
v_gene: TRBV7-2; j_gene: TRBJ2-3; CDR3aa: ASSLFRLAGTDTQY
v_gene: TRBV20-1; j_gene: TRBJ1-2; CDR3aa: SARGAGVGYGYT
v_gene: TRBV6-5; j_gene: TRBJ2-1; CDR3aa: ASSYGAGTDNEQF
v_gene: TRBV12-3/TRBV12-4; j_gene: TRBJ1-3; CDR3aa: ASSFQSSGNTIY
v_gene: TRBV6-5; j_gene: TRBJ1-3; CDR3aa: ASSYSEQGPSSGNTIY
v_gene: TRBV7-2; j_gene: TRBJ2-7; CDR3aa: ASRFGLAGAYEQY
v_gene: TRBV12-3/TRBV12-4; j_gene: TRBJ2-7; CDR3aa: ASSFPLAGNFDEQY
v_gene: TRBV7-2; j_gene: TRBJ2-1; CDR3aa: ASSLEVGRYNEQF
v_gene: TRBV7-2; j_gene: TRBJ2-5; CDR3aa: ASTPSRNQETQY
v_gene: TRBV9; j_gene: TRBJ2-2; CDR3aa: ASSPRTGGGTGELF
v_gene: TRBV7-9; j_gene: TRBJ1-2; CDR3aa: ASSLYGDYGYT
v_gene: TRBV29-1; j_gene: TRBJ2-2; CDR3aa: SVDPTNTGELF
v_gene: TRBV4-2; j_gene: TRBJ2-1; CDR3aa: ASSQGPFVYNEQF
v_gene: TRBV24-1; j_gene: TRBJ1-2; CDR3aa: ASSGGYGYT
v_gene: TRBV12-3/TRBV12-4; j_gene: TRBJ1-6; CDR3aa: ASRHDRGPTPLH
v_gene: TRBV20-1; j_gene: TRBJ2-5; CDR3aa: SARDLNGGTQETQY
v_gene: TRBV7-6; j_gene: TRBJ2-1; CDR3aa: ASSLVGGLYNEQF
v_gene: TRBV4-1; j_gene: TRBJ2-3; CDR3aa: ASSQSGGAGTQY
v_gene: TRBV2; j_gene: TRBJ1-5; CDR3aa: ASSYAAAYSNQPQH
v_gene: TRBV5-6; j_gene: TRBJ1-2; CDR3aa: ASSLPGYGYT
v_gene: TRBV5-1; j_gene: TRBJ2-4; CDR3aa: ASSLVGVGQDQY
v_gene: TRBV5-1; j_gene: TRBJ2-7; CDR3aa: ASSWGQGAEFYEQY
v_gene: TRBV5-1; j_gene: TRBJ2-1; CDR3aa: ASSQQGAAYNEQF
v_gene: TRBV18; j_gene: TRBJ1-4; CDR3aa: ASSPKPGHLSTNEKLF
v_gene: TRBV19; j_gene: TRBJ2-1; CDR3aa: ASSTTSGGAVEQF
v_gene: TRBV4-2; j_gene: TRBJ1-3; CDR3aa: ASSQEVGTAGNTIY
v_gene: TRBV18; j_gene: TRBJ1-1; CDR3aa: ASSPAGPKTIEAF
v_gene: TRBV12-3/TRBV12-4; j_gene: TRBJ1-5; CDR3aa: ASSSMGTGRPQH
v_gene: TRBV5-5; j_gene: TRBJ2-2; CDR3aa: ASSLILGNTGELF
v_gene: TRBV7-2; j_gene: TRBJ1-1; CDR3aa: ASSSWTGKYTEAF
v_gene: TRBV12-3/TRBV12-4; j_gene: TRBJ2-4; CDR3aa: ASSPTSGSNIQY
v_gene: TRBV7-9; j_gene: TRBJ2-3; CDR3aa: ASAQGRDTQY